These 18 T cell receptor beta chains were all obtained from the same sample, sequenced in a study of CD8 T cells in Susac syndrome. A quantity of about 0.5 to 1 ug RNA underwent reverse transcription using random hexamers. Each CDR3 protein gets one entry after TCRdb re-called the immunoSEQ multiplex PCR reads with MiXCR. This table holds roughly 120,000 distinct CDR3 sequences, about 92% found once. Sequenced: CD4+ T cells from PBMCs. The receptors shown here come from a human donor with multiple sclerosis.

The rearrangement joins TRBV20-1 to TRBJ1-1; D gene uncertain. Per the germline V gene, CDR1 is DFQATT and CDR2 is SNEGSKA (reference sequence). The CDR3 runs 13 residues. V lost 6 bases and J 2 bases, leaving 13 bases between the germline ends. The CDR3, as DNA: TGCAGTGCACCCCAAAGGGAAAACACTGAAGCTTTCTTT. This translates into CSAPQRENTEAFF.

The rearrangement joins TRBV11-3 to TRBJ2-5; D is ambiguous. V shed 3 bases and J shed 0 bases, with 5 bases lying between them. CDR3 length equals 13 residues. Germline V CDR1 and CDR2: SGHNT, YENEEA. The CDR3 region is CASSFSNQETQYF. For the CDR3, the DNA is TGTGCCAGCAGCTTCTCCAACCAAGAGACCCAGTACTTC. Variable domain in full (rest from reference TRBV11-3 and TRBJ2-5): EAGVVQSPRYKIIEKKQPVAFWCNPISGHNTLYWYLQNLGQGPELLIRYENEEAVDDSQLPKDRFSAERLKGVDSTLKIQPAELGDSAVYLCASSFSNQETQYFGPGTRLLVL.

This chain connects TRBV5-1 to TRBJ1-1; D may be TRBD1 (6 bases). V lost 1 base, J lost 0 bases, and 10 bases lay in between. Per germline, CDR1 SGHRS and CDR2 YFSETQ. CDR3 length equals 15 residues. The CDR3 here is CASSLRGSLNTEAFF. DNA for the CDR3: TGCGCCAGCAGCTTGAGGGGGAGTCTGAACACTGAAGCTTTCTTT.

The J gene is TRBJ1-1, the V gene TRBV19; no clear D gene. The CDR3 is 12 amino acids. V lost 7 bases, J lost 5 bases, and 11 bases lay in between. CDR1 is LNHDA and CDR2 is SQIVND in the germline V gene (reference sequence). CDR3 loop: CASNNPGTEAFF. The CDR3 DNA is TGTGCCAGTAACAACCCCGGGACTGAAGCTTTCTTT.

This chain connects TRBV3-1 to TRBJ1-1, with D unresolved. Between the trimmed V and J ends, which lost 4 bases and 1 base, there was a span of 7 bases. This CDR3 is 13 amino acids long. Germline CDR1 and CDR2: LGHDT and YNNKEL (reference sequence). The CDR3 DNA is TGTGCCAGCAGCCCCGTGGAGAACACTGAAGCTTTCTTT. Amino acid sequence: CASSPVENTEAFF.

The chain couples TRBV25-1 to TRBJ2-7; 8 nucleotides align to TRBD2. The length of the CDR3 is 16 residues. Trimming removed 2 bases from V and 0 bases from J; junction bases left unmatched: 6. Germline CDR1 and CDR2: MGHDK and SYGVNS. CDR3 sequence reads: CASSETAGVRSYEQYF. CDR3 DNA: TGTGCCAGCAGTGAAACAGCGGGGGTCCGCTCCTACGAGCAGTACTTC.

The chain uses TRBV29-1 and TRBJ2-7, with D possibly being TRBD2 (6 bases). The CDR3 loop spans 12 amino acids. V lost 0 bases, J lost 5 bases, and 8 bases lay in between. Germline V gene data show CDR1 as SQVTM and CDR2 as ANQGSEA. The CDR3 DNA sequence: TGCAGCGTTGAAGAGACGGGGGACGAGCAGTACTTC. Residues: CSVEETGDEQYF.

The chain recombines TRBV30 with TRBJ2-7, with 10 bases identical to TRBD1. This CDR3 region has 14 residues. Germline trimming cut 3 bases from V and 7 bases from J; bases unmatched to any gene: 9. Germline CDR1 GTSNPN, CDR2 SVGIG (reference sequence). The CDR3 loop is CAWSPGTGAGEQYF. CDR3 in DNA: TGTGCCTGGAGCCCCGGGACAGGGGCAGGGGAGCAGTACTTC.

The gene calls are TRBV20-1 and TRBJ2-3; 9 bases line up with TRBD2. Germline loops: CDR1 DFQATT, CDR2 SNEGSKA (reference sequence). CDR3 size: 15 residues. V shed 3 bases and J 4 bases; nucleotides not matched to a gene: 8. This CDR3 is CSASGRGGSSDTQYF. Here the CDR3 DNA reads TGCAGTGCTAGCGGGCGGGGGGGCTCTTCAGATACGCAGTATTTT.

The gene calls are TRBV30 and TRBJ1-5; 9 nucleotides agree with TRBD1. The CDR3 is 13 residues long. The trim removed 5 bases at V and 7 bases at J, leaving 6 bases unmatched. Germline V CDR1 and CDR2: GTSNPN, SVGIG (reference sequence). CDR3 DNA: TGTGCCTGGGCCGGGACAGGGAGGCAGCCCCAGCATTTT. Translation: CAWAGTGRQPQHF.

This chain joins TRBV6-1 and TRBJ2-7; TRBD2 matches 8 bases. This CDR3 comprises 15 residues. The ends lost 5 bases at V and 1 base at J; junction bases unmatched: 7. Per the germline V gene, CDR1 is MNHNS and CDR2 is SASEGT. CDR3 protein: CASSSLRGGSYEQYF. CDR3 coding DNA: TGTGCCAGCAGTAGTCTACGGGGGGGGTCCTACGAGCAGTACTTC.

CDR3 DNA: TGTGCCAGCAGGACCAGGCTTATCGGCTCACCCCTCCACTTT. Its translation: CASRTRLIGSPLHF. The chain recombines TRBV7-2 with TRBJ1-6, with D unclear. Germline V gene sequence: CDR1 SGHTA, CDR2 FQGNSA. Between the trimmed V and J ends, which lost 6 bases and 10 bases, there was a span of 16 bases. The CDR3 extends over 14 amino acids.

The chain joins TRBV5-1 to TRBJ1-1; D ambiguous. The V gene's germline CDR1 is SGHRS and CDR2 YFSETQ. V lost 3 bases to trimming and J lost 4 bases, with 10 bases between them. This CDR3 is built from 13 residues. CDR3 sequence reads: CASSSRLTTEAFF. The CDR3 nucleotides are TGCGCCAGCAGCTCAAGACTGACCACTGAAGCTTTCTTT.

The chain has TRBV20-1 and TRBJ1-1; 10 bases map to TRBD1. J gave up 5 bases and V 5 bases, and 8 bases lay outside the gene matches. This CDR3 region has 14 residues. CDR1 is DFQATT, CDR2 SNEGSKA, per germline (reference sequence). The CDR3: CSAPRQGAGTEAFF. The CDR3 bases are TGCAGTGCTCCTCGACAGGGGGCAGGGACTGAAGCTTTCTTT.

The rearrangement joins TRBV3-1 to TRBJ1-1, with D unclear. Deletions cut 1 base from V and 2 bases from J, with 5 bases between. This CDR3 spans 13 amino acids. Looked up from germline, CDR1 is LGHDT and CDR2 is YNNKEL (reference sequence). CDR3 sequence reads: CASSQVYNTEAFF. The DNA for the CDR3 is TGTGCCAGCAGCCAAGTTTATAACACTGAAGCTTTCTTT.

This clonotype appeared a single time. This sequence joins TRBV28 and TRBJ2-7, with D uncertain. Germline values: CDR1 MDHEN, CDR2 SYDVKM. This CDR3 is built from 12 residues. The V and J ends lost 10 bases and 2 bases respectively, with 12 bases between them. The CDR3 here is CATRPGTYEQYF. DNA for the CDR3: TGTGCCACTCGCCCAGGTACCTACGAGCAGTACTTC.

This clonotype was observed a single time. The V and J genes are TRBV19 and TRBJ1-1; D is unresolved. The V gene's germline CDR1 is LNHDA and CDR2 SQIVND (reference sequence). CDR3 size: 14 residues. V gave up 2 bases and J gave up 3 bases, with 10 bases separating them. The DNA for the CDR3 is TGTGCCAGTAGTATATCGAGGCTGGACACTGAAGCTTTCTTT. As protein: CASSISRLDTEAFF. The full variable domain, rest sourced from reference TRBV19 and TRBJ1-1, is DGGITQSPKYLFRKEGQNVTLSCEQNLNHDAMYWYRQDPGQGLRLIYYSQIVNDFQKGDIAEGYSVSREKKESFPLTVTSAQKNPTAFYLCASSISRLDTEAFFGQGTRLTVV.

The chain carries TRBV6-5 and TRBJ1-2; D is unclear. The CDR3 consists of 11 residues. From germline, CDR1 is MNHEY and CDR2 SVGAGI. With 7 bases removed from V and 2 bases from J, the gap between germline ends came to 5 bases. The CDR3 DNA reads TGTGCCAGCAAACGGAACTATGGCTACACCTTC. Amino acids: CASKRNYGYTF.